The 3 T cell receptor beta chains listed next were all sequenced from one sample in a study of shared clonotypes between healthy human individuals. The naive CD8 subset, CD45RO-negative cells positively selected for CCR7, excluded terminally differentiated effector memory CD45RA+ cells. Clones were read by immunoSEQ multiplex PCR, and TCRdb kept only the in-frame ones, dropping some. The repertoire holds 2 million to 2.5 million clones, with approximately 94% as singletons. Sequencing used naive CD8+ T cells sorted from blood. These receptors came from a young man in good health.

This chain connects TRBV29-1 to TRBJ2-1; no definite D call. Per germline, CDR1 SQVTM and CDR2 ANQGSEA. The CDR3 is 16 amino acids. The ends were cut back, 0 bases at V and 2 bases at J, with 14 bases in the middle. The chain's CDR3 is CSVEEAEVIPYNEQFF. In DNA, the CDR3 is TGCAGCGTTGAAGAGGCCGAAGTTATACCCTACAATGAGCAGTTCTTC.

This chain uses TRBV6-5 with TRBJ1-3; TRBD1 aligns across 8 bases. The trim removed 6 bases at V and 1 base at J, leaving 5 bases unmatched. CDR1 and CDR2 (germline): MNHEY, SVGAGI. The CDR3 consists of 15 residues. The CDR3 sequence: CASSLTGGSGNTIYF. The CDR3 DNA is TGTGCCAGCAGCCTCACAGGGGGGTCTGGAAACACCATATATTTT.

The chain recombines TRBV30 with TRBJ1-5; D unclear. Germline V lookup: CDR1 GTSNPN, CDR2 SVGIG (reference sequence). The length of the CDR3 is 13 residues. Deletions cut 2 bases from V and 0 bases from J, with 5 bases between. CDR3 region: CAWSPGSNQPQHF. The CDR3 nucleotides are TGTGCCTGGAGTCCCGGTAGCAATCAGCCCCAGCATTTT.